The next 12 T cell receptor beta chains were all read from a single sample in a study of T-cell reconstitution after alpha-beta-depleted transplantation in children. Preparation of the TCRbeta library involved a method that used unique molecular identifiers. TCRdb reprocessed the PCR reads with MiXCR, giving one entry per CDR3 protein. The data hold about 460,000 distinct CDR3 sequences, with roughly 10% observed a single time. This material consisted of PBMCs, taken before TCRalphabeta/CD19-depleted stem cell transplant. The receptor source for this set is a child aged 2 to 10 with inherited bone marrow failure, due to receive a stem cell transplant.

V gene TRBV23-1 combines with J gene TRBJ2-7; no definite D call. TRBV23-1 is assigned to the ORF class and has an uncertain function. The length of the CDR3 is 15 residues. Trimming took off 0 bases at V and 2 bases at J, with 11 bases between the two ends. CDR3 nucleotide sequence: TGCGCCAGCAGTCAATCATCCCCAGACCCCTACGAGCAGTACTTC. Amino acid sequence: CASSQSSPDPYEQYF.

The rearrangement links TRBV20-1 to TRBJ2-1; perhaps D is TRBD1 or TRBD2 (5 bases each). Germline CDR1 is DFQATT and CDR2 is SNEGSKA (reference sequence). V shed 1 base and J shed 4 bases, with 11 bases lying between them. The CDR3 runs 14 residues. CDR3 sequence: CSARAGLQYNEQFF. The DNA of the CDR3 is TGCAGTGCTAGAGCGGGGCTCCAATACAATGAGCAGTTCTTC.

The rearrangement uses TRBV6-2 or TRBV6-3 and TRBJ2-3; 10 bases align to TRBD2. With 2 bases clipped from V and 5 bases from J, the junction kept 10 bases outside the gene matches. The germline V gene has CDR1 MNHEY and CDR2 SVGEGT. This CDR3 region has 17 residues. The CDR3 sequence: CASSYTLAGEWEDTQYF. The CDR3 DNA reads TGTGCCAGCAGTTACACCCTAGCGGGAGAATGGGAAGATACGCAGTATTTT.

The CDR3 DNA sequence: TGTGCCTGGAGTGTACTATCCGGTTTGGGAAACACCATATATTTT. Its translation: CAWSVLSGLGNTIYF. This chain joins TRBV30 and TRBJ1-3; D ambiguous. CDR3 size: 15 residues. The V end lost 0 bases, the J end lost 4 bases, and 13 bases lay between the germline ends. Germline V gives CDR1 GTSNPN, CDR2 SVGIG (reference sequence).

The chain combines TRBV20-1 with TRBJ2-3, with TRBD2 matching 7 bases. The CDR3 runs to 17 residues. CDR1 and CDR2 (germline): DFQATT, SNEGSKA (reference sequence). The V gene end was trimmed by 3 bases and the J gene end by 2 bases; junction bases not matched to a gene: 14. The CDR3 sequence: CSASGVIRDYLTDTQYF. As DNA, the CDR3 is TGCAGTGCTAGTGGGGTTATCCGGGACTACCTCACAGATACGCAGTATTTT.

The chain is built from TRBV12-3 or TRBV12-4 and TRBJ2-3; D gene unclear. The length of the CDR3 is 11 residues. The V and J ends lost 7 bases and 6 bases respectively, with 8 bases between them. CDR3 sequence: CASTPGDTQYF. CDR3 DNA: TGTGCCAGCACCCCCGGGGATACGCAGTATTTT.

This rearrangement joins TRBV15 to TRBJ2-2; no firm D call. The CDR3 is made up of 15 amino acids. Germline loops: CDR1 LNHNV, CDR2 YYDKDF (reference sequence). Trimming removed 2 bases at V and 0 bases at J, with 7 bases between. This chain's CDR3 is CATSRLLPNTGELFF. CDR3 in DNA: TGTGCCACCAGCAGATTACTACCGAACACCGGGGAGCTGTTTTTT.

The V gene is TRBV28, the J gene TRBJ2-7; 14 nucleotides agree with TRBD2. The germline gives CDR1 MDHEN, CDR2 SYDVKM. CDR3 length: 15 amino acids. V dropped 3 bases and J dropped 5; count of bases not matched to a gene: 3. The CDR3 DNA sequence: TGTGCCAGCAGTTTTCGGGGACTAGCGGGAGACGAGCAGTACTTC. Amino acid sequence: CASSFRGLAGDEQYF.

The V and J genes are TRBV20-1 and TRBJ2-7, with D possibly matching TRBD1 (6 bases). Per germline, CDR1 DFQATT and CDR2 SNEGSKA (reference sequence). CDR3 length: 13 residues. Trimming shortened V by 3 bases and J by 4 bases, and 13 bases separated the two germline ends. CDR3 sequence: CSASPGVGYEQYF. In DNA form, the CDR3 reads TGCAGTGCTAGTCCAGGGGTTGGGTACGAGCAGTACTTC.

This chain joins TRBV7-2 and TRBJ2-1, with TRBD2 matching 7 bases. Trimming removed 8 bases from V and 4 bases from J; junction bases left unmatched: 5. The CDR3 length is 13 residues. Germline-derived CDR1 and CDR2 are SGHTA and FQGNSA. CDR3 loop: CASSASGYNEQFF. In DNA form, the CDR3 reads TGTGCCAGCTCGGCTAGCGGTTACAATGAGCAGTTCTTC.

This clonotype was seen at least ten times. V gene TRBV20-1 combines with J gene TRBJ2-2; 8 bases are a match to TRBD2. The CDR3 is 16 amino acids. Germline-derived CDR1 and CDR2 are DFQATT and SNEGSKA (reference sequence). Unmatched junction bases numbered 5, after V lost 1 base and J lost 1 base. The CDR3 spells CSARVPLAGNTGELFF. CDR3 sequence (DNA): TGCAGTGCTAGAGTCCCGCTAGCGGGGAACACCGGGGAGCTGTTTTTT.

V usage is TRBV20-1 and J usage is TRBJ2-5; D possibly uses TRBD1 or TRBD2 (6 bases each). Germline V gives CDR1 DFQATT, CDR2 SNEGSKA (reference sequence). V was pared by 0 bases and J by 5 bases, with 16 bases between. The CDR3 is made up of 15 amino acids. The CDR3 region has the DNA TGCAGTGCTAGAGATCTGCGGGACCAGGGGGAGACCCAGTACTTC. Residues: CSARDLRDQGETQYF.